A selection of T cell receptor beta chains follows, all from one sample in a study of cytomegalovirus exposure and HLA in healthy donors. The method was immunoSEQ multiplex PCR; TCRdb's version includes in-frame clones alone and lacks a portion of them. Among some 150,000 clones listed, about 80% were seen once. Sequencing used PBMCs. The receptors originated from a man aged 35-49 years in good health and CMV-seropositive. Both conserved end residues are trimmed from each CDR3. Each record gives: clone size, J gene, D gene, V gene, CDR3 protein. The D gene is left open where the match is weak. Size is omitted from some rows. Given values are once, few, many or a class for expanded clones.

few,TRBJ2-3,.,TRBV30,AWSKPGKADTQY
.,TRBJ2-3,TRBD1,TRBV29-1,SARQGDTQY
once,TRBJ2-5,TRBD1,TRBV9,ASSPSSGGRGETQY
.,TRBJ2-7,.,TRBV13,ASSGHSRPSYEQY
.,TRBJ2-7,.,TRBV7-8,ASSLSGRGHEQY
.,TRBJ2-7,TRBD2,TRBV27,ASKRGGNYEQY
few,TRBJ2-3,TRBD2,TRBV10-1,ASSKVAGGGDTQY
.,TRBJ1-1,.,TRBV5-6,ASSRGDMNTEAF
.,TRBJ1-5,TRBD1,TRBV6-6,ASKRDSGSNQPQH
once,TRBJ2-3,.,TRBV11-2,ASSLDRTETQY
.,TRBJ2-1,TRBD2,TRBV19,ASRPTSGASYNEQF
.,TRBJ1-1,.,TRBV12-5,ASGLGTPELSEAF
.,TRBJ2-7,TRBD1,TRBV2,ASIPMGQGAPSYEQY
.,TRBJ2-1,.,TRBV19,ASSSVRTGYNEQF
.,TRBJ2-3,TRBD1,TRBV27,ASSPHRGTDTQY
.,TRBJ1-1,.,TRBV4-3,ASSQDPGLSTEAF
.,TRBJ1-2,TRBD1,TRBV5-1,ASSWGGQGSHGYT
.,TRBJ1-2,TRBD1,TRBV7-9,ASSDHDREQYGYT
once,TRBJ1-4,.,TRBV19,ASWPGVSYEKLF
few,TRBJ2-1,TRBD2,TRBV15,ATSTERLAGGRIEQF
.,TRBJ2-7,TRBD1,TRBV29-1,SVETGSSYEQY
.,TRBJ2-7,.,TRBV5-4,ASSLAVAARGGEQY
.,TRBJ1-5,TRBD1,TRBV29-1,SVQGGRAGWSQPQH
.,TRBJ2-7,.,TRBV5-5,ASGSRLGFEQY
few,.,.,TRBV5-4,ASSPRGLAYEQY
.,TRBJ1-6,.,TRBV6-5,ASSYSGTGNSPLH
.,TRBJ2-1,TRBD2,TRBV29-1,SVWASGSLYNEQF
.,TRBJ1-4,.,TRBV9,ASSVGSAVGEKLF
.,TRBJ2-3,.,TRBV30,AWSRDTDTQY
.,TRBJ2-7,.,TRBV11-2,ASSFRAQGSYEQY
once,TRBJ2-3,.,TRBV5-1,ASSSGFADTQY
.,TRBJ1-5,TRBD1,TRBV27,ATPNRGENLYGQPQH
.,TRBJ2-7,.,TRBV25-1,ARRDSSYEQY
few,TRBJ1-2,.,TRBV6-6,ASSYPTANYGYT
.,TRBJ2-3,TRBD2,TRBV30,AWSVLVLAGDTQY
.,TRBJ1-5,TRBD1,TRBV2,ASSPGGGQPQH
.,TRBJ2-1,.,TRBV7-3,ASSQSLYNEQF
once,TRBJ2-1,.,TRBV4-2,ASSLRVNGGNEQF
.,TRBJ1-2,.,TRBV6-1,ASTRQESYGYT
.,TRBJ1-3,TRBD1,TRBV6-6,ASSYSGQATRNTIY
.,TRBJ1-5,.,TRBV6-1,ASSVRQTHQPQH
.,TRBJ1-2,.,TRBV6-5,ASSYRRGDYGYT
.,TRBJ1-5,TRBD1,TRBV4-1,ASSQVDRVNQPQH
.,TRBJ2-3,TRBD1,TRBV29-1,SVENRGLNTQY
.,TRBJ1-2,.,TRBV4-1,ASSQPRAGVYGYT
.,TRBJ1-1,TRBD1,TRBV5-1,ASSLTGAGTEAF
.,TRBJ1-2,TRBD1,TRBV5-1,ASSQTTGGSGYT
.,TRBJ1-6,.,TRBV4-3,ASSQDNVGVNSPLH
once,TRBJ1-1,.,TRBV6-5,ASSYRGWDTEAF
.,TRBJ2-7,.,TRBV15,ATSRDLSYEQY
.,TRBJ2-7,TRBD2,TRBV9,ASSVGTSGGADYEQY
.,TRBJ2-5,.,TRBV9,ASTTGYQETQY
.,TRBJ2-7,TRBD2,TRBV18,ASSPRSGAESSYEQY
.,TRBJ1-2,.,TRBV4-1,ASSPLGRASGYT
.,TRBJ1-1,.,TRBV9,ASSVQGGNTEAF
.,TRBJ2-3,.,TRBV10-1,ASSETSLPTDTQY
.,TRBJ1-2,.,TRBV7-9,ASSLSGGGYT
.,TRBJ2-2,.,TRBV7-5,ARSPREEAGGTGELF
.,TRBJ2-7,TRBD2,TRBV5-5,ASSLAQGLAGTSYEQY
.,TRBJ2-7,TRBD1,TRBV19,ASSISTGGAYEQY